The next 30 T cell receptor beta chains were all read from a single sample in a study of blood T cell repertoires in COVID-19. TCRdb keeps only in-frame clones here, not all; method: immunoSEQ multiplex PCR. The sample has around 37,000 clones; roughly nine tenths are singletons. Input material: peripheral blood. The origin of the receptors is a man aged 50 to 60 with active or convalescent COVID-19.

The CDR3 nucleotides are TGTGCCAGCAGTTACTCACCAGGGGGTTCCGACACTGAAGCTTTCTTT. Translation gives CASSYSPGGSDTEAFF. This chain connects TRBV6-2 or TRBV6-3 to TRBJ1-1, with 7 bases aligning to TRBD1. Germline loops: CDR1 MNHEY, CDR2 SVGEGT. This CDR3 spans 16 amino acids. V shed 0 bases and J 3 bases; nucleotides not matched to a gene: 7.

This chain joins TRBV3-1 (or the pseudogene TRBV3-2) and TRBJ1-4; D is possibly TRBD1 (5 bases). The V and J ends lost 1 base and 4 bases respectively, with 7 bases between them. The CDR3 is 14 residues long. Germline CDR1 is LGHDT and CDR2 is YNNKEL (reference sequence). Here the CDR3 reads CASSQGQHNEKLFF. DNA of the CDR3: TGTGCCAGCAGCCAAGGACAGCATAATGAAAAACTGTTTTTT.

Details on this clone: The junction and the germline gene differ at one end; a read error may be behind it. The chain has TRBV20-1 and TRBJ2-7; 8 bases match TRBD1. The CDR3 is 10 residues long. Germline V gene sequence: CDR1 DFQATT, CDR2 SNEGSKA (reference sequence). CDR3 in amino acids: CSATGQGLAF. CDR3 in DNA: TGCAGTGCTACCGGACAGGGTTTGGCGTTC.

CDR3 sequence (DNA): TGCGCCAGCAGCGCTCTAGCGGGAGGGCTGGGCACCGGGGAGCTGTTTTTT. Encoded protein: CASSALAGGLGTGELFF. The J gene is TRBJ2-2, the V gene TRBV10-1; 12 nucleotides agree with TRBD2. Germline CDR1 WNHNN, CDR2 SYGVQD (reference sequence). V was clipped by 6 bases and J by 4 bases; unmatched bases: 9. The CDR3 sequence is 17 residues long.

The chain carries TRBV10-3 and TRBJ2-2; tentative D call: TRBD1 (6 bases). The CDR3 is made up of 14 amino acids. Germline CDR1 reads ENHRY; CDR2 reads SYGVKD. Trimming cost V 5 bases and J 3 bases, with 10 bases left between them. CDR3 amino acids: CAISTGRDTGELFF. In DNA, the CDR3 is TGTGCCATCAGTACAGGGCGTGACACCGGGGAGCTGTTTTTT.

V usage is TRBV21-1 and J usage is TRBJ1-5; the D segment call TRBD1 is taken from the table without a DNA check. TRBV21-1 is reported as a pseudogene. CDR3 length equals 19 residues. The CDR3 coding sequence is TGTGCCAGCAGCAAAGAGGATTCAACCAAAAGGGGAAGCAATCAGCCCCAGCATTTT. It specifies CASSKEDSTKRGSNQPQHF.

This chain connects TRBV5-1 to TRBJ2-5; 13 positions match TRBD2. V was pared by 4 bases and J by 5 bases, with 17 bases of the junction left unmatched. Germline CDR1 is SGHRS and CDR2 is YFSETQ. The CDR3 is made up of 19 amino acids. CDR3 bases: TGCGCCAGCAGCCCGTTGCCGTGGACTAGCGGGAGCCAGAGGGAGACCCAGTACTTC. The encoded protein is CASSPLPWTSGSQRETQYF.

The rearrangement uses TRBV28 and TRBJ2-1, with 14 bases identical to TRBD2. V lost 3 bases to trimming and J lost 8 bases; unmatched junction nucleotides: 9. This CDR3 is 17 amino acids long. The germline V gene encodes CDR1 MDHEN and CDR2 SYDVKM. Here the CDR3 DNA reads TGTGCCAGCAGTTTGCCGACTAGCGGGAGGGCCGTCGATGAGCAGTTCTTC. Its translation: CASSLPTSGRAVDEQFF.

The chain uses TRBV6-4 and TRBJ2-3; the match to TRBD2 covers 7 bases. V lost 4 bases and J lost 3; bases outside the gene matches: 4. The CDR3 sequence is 14 residues long. Per the germline V gene, CDR1 is MRHNA and CDR2 is SNTAGT. The CDR3 is CASSGSGGTDTQYF. The CDR3, as DNA: TGTGCCAGCAGTGGCTCGGGAGGAACAGATACGCAGTATTTT.

CDR3 in DNA: TGTGCCAGCTCATACCTGGCGCCAGCGGGAGGCGGAGGGTACGAGCAGTACTTC. This encodes CASSYLAPAGGGGYEQYF. The J gene is TRBJ2-7, the V gene TRBV18; 9 positions agree with TRBD2. This CDR3 comprises 18 residues. The germline V gene has CDR1 KGHSH and CDR2 LQKENI. The V gene end was trimmed by 5 bases and the J gene end by 4 bases; junction bases not matched to a gene: 18.

The rearrangement joins TRBV9 to TRBJ2-5, with TRBD2 identical over 16 bases. The CDR3 loop spans 18 amino acids. Germline V lookup: CDR1 SGDLS, CDR2 YYNGEE. The V gene end was trimmed by 4 bases and the J gene end by 0 bases; junction bases not matched to a gene: 6. Here the CDR3 reads CASSLGGLAGGNQETQYF. CDR3 in DNA: TGTGCCAGCAGCTTGGGGGGACTAGCGGGAGGGAACCAAGAGACCCAGTACTTC.

The chain recombines TRBV7-2 with TRBJ1-4; TRBD1 matches 8 bases. V trimming: 5 bases; J trimming: 8 bases; junction bases outside the gene matches: 10. This CDR3 spans 15 amino acids. Germline CDR1 SGHTA, CDR2 FQGNSA. The CDR3 bases are TGTGCCAGCAGCATCACAGGACAGGGAGGAGAAAAACTGTTTTTT. Translating gives CASSITGQGGEKLFF.

V usage is TRBV6-5 and J usage is TRBJ1-5, with a possible D match to TRBD1 (6 bases). The germline V and J ends were trimmed by 7 bases and 2 bases, with 12 bases remaining between them. CDR1 and CDR2 from the germline V gene are MNHEY and SVGAGI. There are 14 residues in the CDR3. CDR3 amino acids: CASTYSGGNQPQHF. The CDR3 DNA reads as TGTGCCAGCACATACTCAGGGGGCAATCAGCCCCAGCATTTT.

The V call is TRBV27, the J call TRBJ2-3; D might be TRBD1 (5 bases). Trimming took off 2 bases at V and 0 bases at J, with 12 bases between the two ends. Germline CDR1 is MNHEY and CDR2 is SMNVEV (reference sequence). This CDR3 spans 16 amino acids. This CDR3 reads CASSLVPGWSTDTQYF. Written as DNA, the CDR3 is TGTGCCAGCAGTTTAGTCCCAGGGTGGAGCACAGATACGCAGTATTTT.

The chain links TRBV11-3 to TRBJ2-7; TRBD1 is a possible D gene (5 bases). Germline V CDR1 and CDR2: SGHNT, YENEEA. Trimming left V 1 base short and J 3 bases short, with 7 bases between. This CDR3 spans 13 amino acids. CDR3 DNA sequence: TGTGCCAGCAGCTTAGGGACAATCTACGAGCAGTACTTC. This codes for CASSLGTIYEQYF.

The chain employs TRBV10-2 and TRBJ2-7, with D tentatively TRBD1 (5 bases). Germline V gene data show CDR1 as WSHSY and CDR2 as SAAADI. Trimming removed 6 bases from V and 3 bases from J, with 15 bases in between. CDR3 size: 14 residues. The CDR3 sequence: CASRPARALYEQYF. DNA of the CDR3: TGCGCCAGCAGGCCCGCCAGGGCCCTCTACGAGCAGTACTTC.

This chain links TRBV2 with TRBJ2-5; TRBD2 aligns across 7 bases. Germline values: CDR1 SNHLY, CDR2 FYNNEI. J gave up 3 bases and V 2 bases, and 18 bases lay outside the gene matches. The length of the CDR3 is 19 residues. The CDR3 reads CASSERGLDHNPLKETQYF. The DNA of the CDR3 is TGTGCCAGCAGTGAACGAGGACTAGACCACAATCCACTCAAAGAGACCCAGTACTTC.

This sequence joins TRBV4-3 and TRBJ1-4; D perhaps matches TRBD1 (5 bases). Trimming cost V 1 base and J 0 bases, with 12 bases left between them. In germline, CDR1 is LGHNA, CDR2 YSLEER. CDR3 length: 17 residues. CDR3 sequence (DNA): TGCGCCAGCAGCCAAGGAGACAGTTATGCAACTAATGAAAAACTGTTTTTT. This translates into CASSQGDSYATNEKLFF.

The chain links TRBV28 to TRBJ2-3; D is undetermined. The germline V gene has CDR1 MDHEN and CDR2 SYDVKM. The length of the CDR3 is 14 residues. Trimming shortened V by 5 bases and J by 6 bases, and 15 bases separated the two germline ends. CDR3 in DNA: TGTGCCAGCAGTCCCCCCTTCCATCGGGATACGCAGTATTTT. The encoded protein is CASSPPFHRDTQYF. Based on the CDR3 plus reference TRBV28 and TRBJ2-3, the full variable domain is DVKVTQSSRYLVKRTGEKVFLECVQDMDHENMFWYRQDPGLGLRLIYFSYDVKMKEKGDIPEGYSVSREKKERFSLILESASTNQTSMYLCASSPPFHRDTQYFGPGTRLTVL.

The rearrangement joins TRBV5-1 to TRBJ2-1; 7 nucleotides align to TRBD1. CDR1 SGHRS and CDR2 YFSETQ come from the germline V gene. Trimming at V came to 6 bases and at J to 5 bases, leaving 8 bases not matched to a gene. The CDR3 is 14 amino acids. The CDR3 here is CASKMTGQHNEQFF. CDR3 nucleotides: TGCGCCAGCAAAATGACAGGGCAGCACAATGAGCAGTTCTTC.

This clone was picked up a small number of times. This chain connects TRBV5-6 to TRBJ2-7; TRBD1 matches 7 bases. This CDR3 contains 14 residues. Unmatched junction bases numbered 5, after V lost 5 bases and J lost 0 bases. In germline, CDR1 is SGHDT, CDR2 YYEEEE. This CDR3 reads CASRLTGSSYEQYF. Written as DNA, the CDR3 is TGTGCCAGCAGGCTGACAGGGAGCTCCTACGAGCAGTACTTC.

By sample fraction, this clone is medium-sized. This chain links TRBV6-5 with TRBJ2-7; 11 bases match TRBD1. V lost 3 bases to trimming and J lost 6 bases; unmatched junction nucleotides: 1. The CDR3 runs to 13 residues. Germline values: CDR1 MNHEY, CDR2 SVGAGI. CDR3: CASSYGTGGEQYF. CDR3 nucleotide sequence: TGTGCCAGCAGTTATGGGACAGGGGGCGAGCAGTACTTC.

The chain carries TRBV29-1 and TRBJ1-4; D ambiguous. The CDR3 is 14 residues long. Germline CDR1 is SQVTM and CDR2 is ANQGSEA. V was shortened by 7 bases and J by 0 bases, with 12 bases between the two germline ends. The DNA for the CDR3 is TGCAGCGCCACCCTTGGCTCAACTAATGAAAAACTGTTTTTT. The encoded protein is CSATLGSTNEKLFF.

This clone has only a few counts. The gene calls are TRBV5-1 and TRBJ1-1; perhaps TRBD1 as D (5 bases). V was cut by 6 bases and J by 2 bases, with 11 bases left in between. CDR3 length equals 13 residues. CDR1 and CDR2 (germline): SGHRS, YFSETQ. As DNA, the CDR3 is TGCGCCAGCACCCTGACAGACAACACTGAAGCTTTCTTT. It translates to CASTLTDNTEAFF. Full variable domain (remainder filled in from reference TRBV5-1 and TRBJ1-1): KAGVTQTPRYLIKTRGQQVTLSCSPISGHRSVSWYQQTPGQGLQFLFEYFSETQRNKGNFPGRFSGRQFSNSRSEMNVSTLELGDSALYLCASTLTDNTEAFFGQGTRLTVV.

There are a few counts of this clone. The chain recombines TRBV3-1 (or the pseudogene TRBV3-2) with TRBJ2-3; 11 nucleotides agree with TRBD2. There are 16 residues in the CDR3. Germline CDR1 reads LGHDT; CDR2 reads YNNKEL (reference sequence). J lost 3 bases, V lost 5 bases, and 7 bases had no gene match. CDR3 DNA: TGTGCCAGCAGCAAGACGCGACTAGCGGGGACAGATACGCAGTATTTT. It specifies CASSKTRLAGTDTQYF.

The rearrangement uses TRBV4-3 and TRBJ2-7; 7 nucleotides align to TRBD2. Germline CDR1 and CDR2: LGHNA and YSLEER. This CDR3 is built from 17 residues. V shed 0 bases, J shed 1 base, and the junction held 9 bases outside the gene matches. The CDR3 protein is CASSQDLVGLGSYEQYF. As DNA, the CDR3 is TGCGCCAGCAGCCAAGATCTTGTCGGACTAGGATCCTACGAGCAGTACTTC.

In this sample, this clone turned up once. One end of the junction fails to match germline, which may point to a read error. The chain couples TRBV19 to TRBJ1-5; TRBD1 aligns across 7 bases. Germline lookup yields CDR1 LNHDA and CDR2 SQIVND (reference sequence). CDR3 length: 13 amino acids. The CDR3 nucleotides are TGTGCCAGTAAGGACAGGAGCAGTCAGCCCCAGCATTTT. This sequence encodes CASKDRSSQPQHF.

The chain is built from TRBV4-3 and TRBJ1-4; D remains unclear. Germline-derived CDR1 and CDR2 are LGHNA and YSLEER. V was cut by 0 bases and J by 5 bases, with 10 bases left in between. The CDR3 is made up of 15 amino acids. CDR3 loop: CASSQDLGRNEKLFF. The CDR3 DNA is TGCGCCAGCAGCCAAGATCTGGGGAGAAATGAAAAACTGTTTTTT.

J is TRBJ2-6 and V is TRBV5-4; a possible D gene is TRBD1 (6 bases). The CDR3 contains 14 residues. The germline CDR1 and CDR2 sequences are SGHNT and YYREEE (reference sequence). V was pared by 4 bases and J by 2 bases, with 7 bases between. The CDR3 bases are TGTGCCAGCAGCAACAGGGCTGGGGCCAACGTCCTGACTTTC. Translated: CASSNRAGANVLTF.

This sequence joins TRBV5-1 and TRBJ2-1, with a possible D match to TRBD2 (5 bases). CDR3 length: 16 residues. Looked up from germline, CDR1 is SGHRS and CDR2 is YFSETQ. The V and J ends lost 4 bases and 0 bases respectively, with 14 bases between them. The CDR3 DNA reads TGCGCCAGCAGCACAGCATCTAGCCCCTCCTACAATGAGCAGTTCTTC. This gives the protein CASSTASSPSYNEQFF.